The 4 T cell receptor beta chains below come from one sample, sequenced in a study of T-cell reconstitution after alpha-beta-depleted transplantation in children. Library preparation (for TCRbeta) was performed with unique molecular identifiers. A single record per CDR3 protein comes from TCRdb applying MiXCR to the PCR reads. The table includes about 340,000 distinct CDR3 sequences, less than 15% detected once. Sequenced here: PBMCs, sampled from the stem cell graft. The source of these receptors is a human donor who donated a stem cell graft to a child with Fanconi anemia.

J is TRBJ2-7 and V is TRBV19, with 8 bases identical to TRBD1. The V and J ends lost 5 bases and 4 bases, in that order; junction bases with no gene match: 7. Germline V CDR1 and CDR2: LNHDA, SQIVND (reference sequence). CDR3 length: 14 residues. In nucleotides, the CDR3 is TGTGCCAGTAGTCCGGGACAGGCGAGATACGAGCAGTACTTC. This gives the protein CASSPGQARYEQYF.

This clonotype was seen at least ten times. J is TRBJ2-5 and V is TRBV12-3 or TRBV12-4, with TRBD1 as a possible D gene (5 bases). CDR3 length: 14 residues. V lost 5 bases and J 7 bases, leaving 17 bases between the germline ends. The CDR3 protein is CASSLGRIGATQYF. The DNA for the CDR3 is TGTGCCAGCAGTCTCGGACGCATTGGGGCGACCCAGTACTTC.

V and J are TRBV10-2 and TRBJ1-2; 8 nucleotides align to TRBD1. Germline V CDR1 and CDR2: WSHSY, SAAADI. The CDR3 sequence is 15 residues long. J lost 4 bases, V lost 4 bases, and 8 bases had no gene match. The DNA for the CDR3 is TGCGCCAGCAGTGCAGGACAGGGTTTGGGCTATGGCTACACCTTC. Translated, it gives CASSAGQGLGYGYTF.

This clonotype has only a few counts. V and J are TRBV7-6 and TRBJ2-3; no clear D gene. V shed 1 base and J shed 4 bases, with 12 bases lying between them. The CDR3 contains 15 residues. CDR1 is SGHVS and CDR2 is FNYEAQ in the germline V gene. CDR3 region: CASSLGGIRADTQYF. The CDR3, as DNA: TGTGCCAGCAGCTTAGGGGGAATTCGGGCAGATACGCAGTATTTT.